This T cell receptor (beta chain) appears in the sequencing data of a study of T cells in Graves' hyperthyroidism and ophthalmopathy. It was RNA transcripts that yielded the amplified TCR beta CDR3 regions. With the HTBI primer set, the TCR CDR3 went through a first round of RT-PCR. MiXCR was run by TCRdb on the multiplex PCR reads, yielding one entry per CDR3 protein. The table has a few hundred thousand distinct CDR3 sequences, over 15% seen once. Study-level points and caveats: Most expanded thyroid clonotypes above 0.001 also appeared in blood. Through a model of 13 V-J features, ophthalmopathy was separated from stable hyperthyroidism.

This CDR3 has 14 residues. J lost 2 bases, V lost 3 bases, and 3 bases had no gene match. The germline gives CDR1 DFQATT, CDR2 SNEGSKA (reference sequence). Remarks on this clonotype: Its specificity is unknown.

The receptor was derived from a young woman with Graves' ophthalmopathy. The rearrangement links TRBV20-1 to TRBJ1-5; 8 bases fit TRBD1. Sequencing was carried out using blood. The CDR3 reads CSASEGQGNQPQHF. The CDR3 nucleotides are TGCAGTGCTAGTGAGGGACAGGGCAATCAGCCCCAGCATTTT.